Listed below are T cell receptor beta chains from one sample, sequenced in a study of CD8 T cells in ankylosing spondylitis. TCRdb re-called the 5' RACE reads through MiXCR, storing one row per CDR3 protein. The sample carries about 210,000 distinct CDR3 sequences, roughly 8.2% recorded once. Input material: blood, either unsorted or a sorted T cell fraction (not recorded which). These receptors originate from a female donor with ankylosing spondylitis or in good health (not recorded which). The CDR3 runs from the conserved cysteine through the conserved F or W. D genes are given only for firm matches. The listing skips clone size in some rows; elsewhere it reads once, few, many or a size class.

CDR3aa	CDR3nt	j_gene	d_gene	abundance	v_gene
CASSSTGGTSGMGKNIQYF	TGCGCCAGCAGTTCTACAGGGGGGACTAGCGGGATGGGCAAAAACATTCAGTACTTC	TRBJ2-4	TRBD2	many	TRBV5-1
CASSQGPTDYGYTF	TGTGCCAGCAGCCAAGGGCCAACTGACTATGGCTACACCTTC	TRBJ1-2	-	many	TRBV3-1
CASRSDFYGYTF	TGCGCCAGCCGATCGGATTTCTATGGCTACACCTTC	TRBJ1-2	-	-	TRBV4-3
CSFPGRGNEQFF	TGCAGTTTCCCGGGACGTGGGAATGAGCAGTTCTTC	TRBJ2-1	-	many	TRBV20-1
CSAREASGINEQYF	TGCAGTGCTAGAGAGGCTAGCGGGATCAACGAGCAGTACTTC	TRBJ2-7	TRBD2	many	TRBV20-1
CSASTIGGQGRYGYTF	TGCAGTGCTAGTACGATTGGTGGGCAGGGGAGATATGGCTACACCTTC	TRBJ1-2	-	few	TRBV20-1
CASSSRQESSYGYTF	TGCGCCAGCAGCTCAAGACAGGAGAGCTCCTATGGCTACACCTTC	TRBJ1-2	-	-	TRBV5-1
CSARAGGWWERTDTQYF	TGCAGTGCTAGAGCCGGCGGTTGGTGGGAGCGGACAGATACGCAGTATTTT	TRBJ2-3	-	many	TRBV20-1
CATGRQETQYF	TGTGCCACCGGTCGGCAAGAGACCCAGTACTTC	TRBJ2-5	-	many	TRBV15
CASSPSGQGHSPLHF	TGTGCCAGCAGTCCATCGGGACAGGGGCACTCACCCCTCCACTTT	TRBJ1-6	TRBD1	many	TRBV12-3/TRBV12-4
CAWTSGASQYF	TGTGCCTGGACGAGCGGGGCCTCCCAGTACTTC	TRBJ2-7	TRBD2	few	TRBV30
CASSPGTSTLAAEETQYF	TGTGCCAGCAGCCCCGGGACTAGTACATTAGCCGCCGAGGAGACCCAGTACTTC	TRBJ2-5	TRBD2	many	TRBV11-2
CASSLDGGRDQPQHF	TGCGCCAGCAGCTTGGATGGAGGGCGAGATCAGCCCCAGCATTTT	TRBJ1-5	-	many	TRBV5-1
CASSFTGLSSYNEQFF	TGTGCCAGCAGTTTCACGGGCCTGAGCTCCTACAATGAGCAGTTCTTC	TRBJ2-1	-	many	TRBV12-3/TRBV12-4
CASTREVANTEAFF	TGTGCCAGTACTCGGGAGGTTGCGAACACTGAAGCTTTCTTT	TRBJ1-1	-	many	TRBV19
CAISRGGTEAFF	TGTGCCATCAGTCGGGGTGGCACTGAAGCTTTCTTT	TRBJ1-1	-	many	TRBV10-3